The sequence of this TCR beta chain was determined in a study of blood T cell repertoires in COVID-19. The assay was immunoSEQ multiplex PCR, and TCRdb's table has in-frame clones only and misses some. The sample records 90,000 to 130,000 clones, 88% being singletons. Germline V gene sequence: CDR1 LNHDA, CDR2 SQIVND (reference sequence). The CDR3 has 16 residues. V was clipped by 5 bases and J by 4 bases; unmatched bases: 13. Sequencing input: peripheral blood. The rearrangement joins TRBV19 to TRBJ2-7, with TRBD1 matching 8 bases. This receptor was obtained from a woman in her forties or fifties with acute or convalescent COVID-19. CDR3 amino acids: CASSFPSAGGRYEQYF. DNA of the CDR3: TGTGCCAGTAGTTTTCCTTCGGCAGGGGGCAGGTACGAGCAGTACTTC.